This T cell receptor beta chain was recorded in a study of brain metastases from non-small cell lung cancer. General study results and limits: In over 55% of brain metastases, T-cell clones were expanded compared with matched primary tumors. T-cell infiltration was lower in brain metastases than primaries (P < 0.001). Metastases had sparse T cells but largely shared repertoires with primaries.

With respect to this clone: The antigen is undetermined.

CDR3 length: 13 amino acids. Germline CDR1 SGHNT, CDR2 YENEEA. The V and J ends lost 3 bases and 6 bases respectively, with 8 bases between them. Using immunoSEQ multiplex PCR, the repertoire was profiled, and TCRdb retains in-frame clones only, with some absent. The sample lists a few thousand clones, around 90% seen once, with under 5% in the top ten. The sequenced sample consisted of primary lung tumor tissue. The sequence derives from a donor over 35 with non-small cell lung cancer. The rearrangement links TRBV11-3 to TRBJ2-2, with unresolved D. CDR3 coding DNA: TGTGCCAGCAGCTTTAGCTATCCCGGGGAGCTGTTTTTT. Translated: CASSFSYPGELFF.